Listed here is a single TCR beta chain. These data originate in a study of blood T cell repertoires in COVID-19. Study-wide background: Collection of acute and convalescent COVID-19 samples took place in the United States, Italy and Spain.

The CDR3 totals 14 residues. Trimming left V 0 bases short and J 3 bases short, with 8 bases between. From germline, CDR1 is SGHTA and CDR2 FQGNSA. As handled by the study authors: For nucleated cells, counts were estimated from reference gene primer amplification. The protocol was immunoSEQ multiplex PCR, while the TCRdb copy is restricted to in-frame clones and leaves out a portion. V and J calls and clone size are those listed in that table; D and trimming were worked out from the DNA. The sample lists over 200,000 clones, 70% to 90% occurring once. V usage is TRBV7-2 and J usage is TRBJ1-2, with D possibly being TRBD1 (5 bases). The sequencing input was PBMCs or T cells enriched from blood (not recorded which). The TCR sequence derives from a man aged 25 to 40 who had recovered from COVID-19. The CDR3 here is CASSLAIGDYGYTF. The CDR3 DNA sequence: TGTGCCAGCAGCTTAGCCATAGGGGACTATGGCTACACCTTC.